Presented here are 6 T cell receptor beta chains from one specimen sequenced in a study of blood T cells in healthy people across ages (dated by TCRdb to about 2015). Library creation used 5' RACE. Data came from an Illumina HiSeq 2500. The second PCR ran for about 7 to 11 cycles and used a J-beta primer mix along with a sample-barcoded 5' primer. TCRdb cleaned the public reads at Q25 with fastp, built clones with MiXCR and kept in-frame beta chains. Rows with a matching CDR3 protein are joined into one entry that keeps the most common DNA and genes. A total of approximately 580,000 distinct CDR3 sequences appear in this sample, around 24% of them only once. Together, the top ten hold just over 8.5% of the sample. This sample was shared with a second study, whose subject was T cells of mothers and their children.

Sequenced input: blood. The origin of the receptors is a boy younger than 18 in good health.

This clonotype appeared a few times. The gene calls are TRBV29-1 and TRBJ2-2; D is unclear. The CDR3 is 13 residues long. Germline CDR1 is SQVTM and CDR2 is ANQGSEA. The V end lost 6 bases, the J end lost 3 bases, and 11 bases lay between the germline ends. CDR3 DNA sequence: TGCAGCGTACTACTAACGGACACCGGGGAGCTGTTTTTT. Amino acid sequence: CSVLLTDTGELFF.

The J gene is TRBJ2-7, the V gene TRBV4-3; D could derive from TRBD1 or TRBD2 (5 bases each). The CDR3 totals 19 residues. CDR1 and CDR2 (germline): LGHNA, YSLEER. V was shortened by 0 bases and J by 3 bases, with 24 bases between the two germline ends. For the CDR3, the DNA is TGCGCCAGCAGCCAAGACTTCACAGGAGTCCGGAGAGGGGACTACGAGCAGTACTTC. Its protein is CASSQDFTGVRRGDYEQYF.

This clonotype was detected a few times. The CDR3 here is CASSPPPGDTGDYEQYF. Here the CDR3 DNA reads TGTGCCAGCTCACCACCACCAGGAGATACAGGGGACTACGAGCAGTACTTC. The chain uses TRBV18 and TRBJ2-7; 7 bases match TRBD1. CDR3 length: 17 residues. Germline CDR1 KGHSH, CDR2 LQKENI. With 0 bases clipped from V and 3 bases from J, the junction kept 11 bases outside the gene matches.

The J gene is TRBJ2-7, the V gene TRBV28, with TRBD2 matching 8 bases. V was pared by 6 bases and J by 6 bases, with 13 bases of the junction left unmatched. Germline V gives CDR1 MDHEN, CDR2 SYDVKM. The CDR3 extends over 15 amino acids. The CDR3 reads CASSSPGTSKREQYF. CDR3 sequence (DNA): TGTGCCAGCAGCTCCCCCGGGACTAGTAAACGCGAGCAGTACTTC.

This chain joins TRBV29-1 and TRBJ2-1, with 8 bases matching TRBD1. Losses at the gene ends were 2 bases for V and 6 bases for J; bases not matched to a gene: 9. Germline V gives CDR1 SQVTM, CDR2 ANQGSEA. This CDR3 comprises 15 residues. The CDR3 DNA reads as TGCAGCGTTGAACGAACCGGGACAGGCACCAATGAGCAGTTCTTC. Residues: CSVERTGTGTNEQFF.

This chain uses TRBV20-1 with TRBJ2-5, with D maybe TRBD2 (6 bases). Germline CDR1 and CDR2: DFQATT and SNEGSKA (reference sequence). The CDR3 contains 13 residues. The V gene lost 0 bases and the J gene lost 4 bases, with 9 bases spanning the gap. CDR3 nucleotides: TGCAGTGCTAGAGATATGGGGGGAGAGACCCAGTACTTC. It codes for CSARDMGGETQYF.